This TCR beta chain was observed in a study of PD-L1 blockade in urothelial cancer. Study-wide points: Better progression-free and overall survival followed lower pretreatment blood clonality. Blood clones associated with the tumor expanded more at 3 weeks in durable-benefit patients.

TCRdb keeps only in-frame clones here, not all; method: immunoSEQ multiplex PCR. The data hold more than 60,000 clones, with 88% observed a single time. To note about this clone: Antigen unknown.

Time point here: peripheral blood 6 weeks after treatment start. The clonotype was recovered from a man in his 60s with urothelial cancer. Here the sequenced sample was PBMCs, taken around atezolizumab (anti-PD-L1) treatment.

The CDR3 reads CASSLGSGGYGYTF. The CDR3 DNA follows: TGTGCCAGCAGTCTAGGATCAGGGGGCTATGGCTACACCTTC. V gene TRBV28 combines with J gene TRBJ1-2; 7 nucleotides match TRBD1. The germline V gene has CDR1 MDHEN and CDR2 SYDVKM. J gave up 4 bases and V 5 bases, and 7 bases lay outside the gene matches. The CDR3 extends over 14 amino acids.